This T cell receptor beta chain stems from a study of sequential checkpoint blockade in melanoma. Study-level information: First-line arms were nivolumab then ipilimumab, or the reverse, randomized 1:1.

This clone was detected only a few times. The CDR3 consists of 17 residues. Germline CDR1 is SGHAT and CDR2 is FQNNGV. V was cut by 0 bases and J by 3 bases, with 18 bases left in between. The protocol was immunoSEQ multiplex PCR, while the TCRdb copy is restricted to in-frame clones and leaves out a portion. The data hold 15,000 to 20,000 clones, with 65% to 75% observed a single time. Noted treatment: randomized to nivolumab then ipilimumab (arm A) or the reverse (arm B). Live CD3+CD8+ CD19− CD56− cells were sorted from PBMCs. This TCR was recovered from a human donor with melanoma. The rearrangement joins TRBV11-2 to TRBJ2-7; tentative D call: TRBD1 (5 bases). Sequenced material: CD8+ T cells sorted from blood (inferred from file names), taken from a patient given nivolumab and ipilimumab in sequence. CDR3 sequence: CASSLDRGGRTFYEQYF. The CDR3 DNA is TGTGCCAGCAGCTTAGATAGGGGCGGACGGACCTTCTACGAGCAGTACTTC.